This T cell receptor beta chain was sequenced for a study of blood T cell repertoires in COVID-19. The method was immunoSEQ multiplex PCR; TCRdb's version includes in-frame clones alone and lacks a portion of them. The table has around 200,000 clones, over 70% seen once. V was shortened by 6 bases and J by 0 bases, with 9 bases between the two germline ends. Germline CDR1 and CDR2: SGHTA and FQGNSA. The CDR3 totals 15 residues. One Seattle source followed patients from active infection through their disease course. The sequencing sample was made of peripheral blood. This sequence originates from a woman in her 40s with COVID-19, enrolled during active disease. The chain uses TRBV7-2 and TRBJ2-6; D remains ambiguous. CDR3 DNA sequence: TGTGCCAGCAGGGAACAGAGCTCTGGGGCCAACGTCCTGACTTTC. This encodes CASREQSSGANVLTF.